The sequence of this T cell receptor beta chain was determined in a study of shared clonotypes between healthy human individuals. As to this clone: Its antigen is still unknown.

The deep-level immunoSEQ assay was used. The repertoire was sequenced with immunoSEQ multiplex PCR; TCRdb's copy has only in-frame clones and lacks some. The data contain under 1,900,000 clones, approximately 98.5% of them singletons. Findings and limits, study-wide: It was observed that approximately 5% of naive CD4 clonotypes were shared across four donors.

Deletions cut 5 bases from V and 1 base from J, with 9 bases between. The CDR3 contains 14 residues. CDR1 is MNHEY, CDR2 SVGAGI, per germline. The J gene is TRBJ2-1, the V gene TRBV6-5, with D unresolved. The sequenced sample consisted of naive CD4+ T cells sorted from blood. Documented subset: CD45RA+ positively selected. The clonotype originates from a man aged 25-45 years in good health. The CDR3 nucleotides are TGTGCCAGCAGTCCCGAGTGGTCCTACAATGAGCAGTTCTTC. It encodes CASSPEWSYNEQFF.